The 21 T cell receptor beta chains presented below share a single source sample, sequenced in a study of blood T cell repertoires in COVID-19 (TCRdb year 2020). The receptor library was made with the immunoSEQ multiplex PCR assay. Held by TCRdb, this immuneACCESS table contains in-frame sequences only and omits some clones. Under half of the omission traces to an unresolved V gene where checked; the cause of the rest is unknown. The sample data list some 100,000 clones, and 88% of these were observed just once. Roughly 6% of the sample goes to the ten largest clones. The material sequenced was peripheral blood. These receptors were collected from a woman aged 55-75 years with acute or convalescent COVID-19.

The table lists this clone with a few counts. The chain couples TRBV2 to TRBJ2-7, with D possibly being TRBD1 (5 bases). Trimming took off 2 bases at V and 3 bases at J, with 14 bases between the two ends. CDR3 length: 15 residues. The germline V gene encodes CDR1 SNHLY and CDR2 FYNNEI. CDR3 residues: CASSEQAGINYEQYF. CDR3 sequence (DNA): TGTGCCAGCAGTGAACAGGCAGGGATAAACTACGAGCAGTACTTC.

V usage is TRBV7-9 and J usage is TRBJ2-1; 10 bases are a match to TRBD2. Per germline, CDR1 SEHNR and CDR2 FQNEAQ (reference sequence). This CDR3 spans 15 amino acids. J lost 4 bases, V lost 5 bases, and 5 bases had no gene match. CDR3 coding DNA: TGTGCCAGCAGCCCGACTAGCGGGCCTTACAATGAGCAGTTCTTC. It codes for CASSPTSGPYNEQFF.

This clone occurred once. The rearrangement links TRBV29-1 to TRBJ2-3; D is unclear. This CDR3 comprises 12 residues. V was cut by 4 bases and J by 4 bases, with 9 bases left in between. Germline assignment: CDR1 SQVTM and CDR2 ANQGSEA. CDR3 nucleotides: TGCAGCGTTGCCTTGGGCCCAGATACGCAGTATTTT. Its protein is CSVALGPDTQYF.

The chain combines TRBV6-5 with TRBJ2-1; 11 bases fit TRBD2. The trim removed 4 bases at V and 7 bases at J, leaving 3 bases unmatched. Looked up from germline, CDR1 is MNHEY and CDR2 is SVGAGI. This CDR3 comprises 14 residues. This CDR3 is CASSLAGGLNEQFF. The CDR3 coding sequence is TGTGCCAGCAGTTTAGCGGGAGGGCTAAATGAGCAGTTCTTC.

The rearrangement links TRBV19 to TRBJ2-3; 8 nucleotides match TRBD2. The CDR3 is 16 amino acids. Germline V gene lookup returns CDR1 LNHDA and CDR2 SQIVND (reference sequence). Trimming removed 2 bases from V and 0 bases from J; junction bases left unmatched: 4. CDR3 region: CASSILAGGSTDTQYF. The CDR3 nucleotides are TGTGCCAGTAGTATACTGGCGGGAGGTAGCACAGATACGCAGTATTTT.

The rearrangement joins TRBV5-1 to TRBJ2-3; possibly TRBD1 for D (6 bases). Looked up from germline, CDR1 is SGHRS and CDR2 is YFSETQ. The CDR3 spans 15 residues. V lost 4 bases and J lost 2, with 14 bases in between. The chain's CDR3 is CASSVRTDPTDTQYF. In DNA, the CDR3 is TGCGCCAGCAGCGTCCGGACAGATCCCACAGATACGCAGTATTTT.

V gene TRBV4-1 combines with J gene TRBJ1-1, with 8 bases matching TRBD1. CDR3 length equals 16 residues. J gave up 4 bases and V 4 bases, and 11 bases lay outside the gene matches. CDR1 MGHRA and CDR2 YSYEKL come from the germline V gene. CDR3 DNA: TGCGCCAGCAGCCTAACACCCCAGGGGGCGTCCACTGAAGCTTTCTTT. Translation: CASSLTPQGASTEAFF.

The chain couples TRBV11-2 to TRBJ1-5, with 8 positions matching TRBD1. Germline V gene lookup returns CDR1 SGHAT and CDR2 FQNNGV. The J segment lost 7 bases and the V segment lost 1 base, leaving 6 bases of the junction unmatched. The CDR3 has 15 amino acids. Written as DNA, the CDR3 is TGTGCCAGCAGCTTAGGACAGGGGCCTCTGCAGCCCCAGCATTTT. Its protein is CASSLGQGPLQPQHF.

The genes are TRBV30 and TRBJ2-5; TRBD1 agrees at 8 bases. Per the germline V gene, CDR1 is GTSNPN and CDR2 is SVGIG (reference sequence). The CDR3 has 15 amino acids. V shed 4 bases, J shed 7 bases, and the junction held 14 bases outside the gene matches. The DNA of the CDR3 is TGTGCCTGGACCCCCCTGGACAGGGAAAGTGGGACCCAGTACTTC. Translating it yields CAWTPLDRESGTQYF.

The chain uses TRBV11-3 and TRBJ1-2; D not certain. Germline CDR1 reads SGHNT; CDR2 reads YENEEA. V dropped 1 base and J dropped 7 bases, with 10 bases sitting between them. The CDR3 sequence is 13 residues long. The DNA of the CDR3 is TGTGCCAGCAGCTTAGTAGACTCCGGTGGCTACACCTTC. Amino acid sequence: CASSLVDSGGYTF.

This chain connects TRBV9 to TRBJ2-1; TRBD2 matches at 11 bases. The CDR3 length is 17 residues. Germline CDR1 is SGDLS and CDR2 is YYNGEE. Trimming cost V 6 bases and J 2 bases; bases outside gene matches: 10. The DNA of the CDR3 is TGTGCCAGCACCCGAACTAGCGGGAGTCTAGCCTACAATGAGCAGTTCTTC. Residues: CASTRTSGSLAYNEQFF.

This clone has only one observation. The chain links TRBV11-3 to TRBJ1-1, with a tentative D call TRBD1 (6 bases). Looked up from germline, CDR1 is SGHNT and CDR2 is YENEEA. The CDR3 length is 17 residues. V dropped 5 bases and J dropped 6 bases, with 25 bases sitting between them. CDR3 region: CASSPKSKTGRRAEAFF. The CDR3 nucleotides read TGTGCCAGCAGCCCAAAATCCAAAACAGGGCGACGTGCTGAAGCTTTCTTT.

CDR3 sequence: CASSFGGTYNEQFF. The CDR3 nucleotides read TGTGCCAGCAGCTTTGGGGGGACCTACAATGAGCAGTTCTTC. The rearrangement uses TRBV7-3 and TRBJ2-1, with a possible D match to TRBD2 (6 bases). CDR3 length: 14 residues. Germline-derived CDR1 and CDR2 are SGHTA and FQGTGA. V was trimmed by 3 bases and J by 2 bases, leaving 8 bases between them.

CDR3 in amino acids: CASSLEYGTGITEAFF. The CDR3 bases are TGTGCCAGCAGTTTAGAGTACGGGACAGGGATAACTGAAGCTTTCTTT. The chain is built from TRBV28 and TRBJ1-1; 9 nucleotides match TRBD1. The V gene end was trimmed by 2 bases and the J gene end by 5 bases; junction bases not matched to a gene: 9. Germline values: CDR1 MDHEN, CDR2 SYDVKM. The CDR3 contains 16 residues.

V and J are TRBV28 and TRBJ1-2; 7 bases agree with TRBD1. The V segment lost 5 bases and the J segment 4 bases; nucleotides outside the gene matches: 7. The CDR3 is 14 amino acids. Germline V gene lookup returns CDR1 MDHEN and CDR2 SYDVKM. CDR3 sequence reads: CASSVTGVGYGYTF. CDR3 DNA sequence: TGTGCCAGCAGTGTAACAGGGGTGGGCTATGGCTACACCTTC.

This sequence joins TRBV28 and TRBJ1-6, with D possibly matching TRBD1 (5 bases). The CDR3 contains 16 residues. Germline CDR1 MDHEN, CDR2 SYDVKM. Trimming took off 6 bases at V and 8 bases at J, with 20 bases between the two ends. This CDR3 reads CASSPPFPGGDSPLHF. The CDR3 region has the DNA TGTGCCAGCAGCCCACCTTTTCCCGGGGGGGATTCACCCCTCCACTTT.

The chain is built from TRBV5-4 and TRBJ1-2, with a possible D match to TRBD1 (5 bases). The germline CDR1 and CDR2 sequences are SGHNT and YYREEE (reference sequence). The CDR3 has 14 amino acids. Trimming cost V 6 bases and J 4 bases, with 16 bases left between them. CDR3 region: CASTRIGEGYGYTF. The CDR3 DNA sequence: TGTGCCAGCACCAGGATAGGGGAGGGCTATGGCTACACCTTC. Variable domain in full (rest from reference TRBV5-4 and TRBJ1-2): ETGVTQSPTHLIKTRGQQVTLRCSSQSGHNTVSWYQQALGQGPQFIFQYYREEENGRGNFPPRFSGLQFPNYSSELNVNALELDDSALYLCASTRIGEGYGYTFGSGTRLTVV.

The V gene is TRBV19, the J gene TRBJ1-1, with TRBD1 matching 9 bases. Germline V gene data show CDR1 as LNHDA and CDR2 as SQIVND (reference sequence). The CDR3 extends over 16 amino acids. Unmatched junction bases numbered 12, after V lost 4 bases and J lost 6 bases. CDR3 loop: CASSRRRGQGNAEAFF. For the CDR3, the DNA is TGTGCCAGTAGTAGACGGAGAGGACAGGGGAATGCTGAAGCTTTCTTT.

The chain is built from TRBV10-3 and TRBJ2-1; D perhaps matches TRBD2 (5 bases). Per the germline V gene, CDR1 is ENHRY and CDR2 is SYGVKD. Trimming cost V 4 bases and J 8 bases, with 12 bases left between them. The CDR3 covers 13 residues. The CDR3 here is CAISGSSEDEQFF. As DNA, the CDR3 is TGTGCCATCAGTGGTAGCTCGGAGGATGAGCAGTTCTTC.

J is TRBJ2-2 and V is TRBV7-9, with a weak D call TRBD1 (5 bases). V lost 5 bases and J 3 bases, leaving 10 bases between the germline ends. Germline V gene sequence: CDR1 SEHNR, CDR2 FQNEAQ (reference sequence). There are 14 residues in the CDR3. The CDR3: CASSAFRDTGELFF. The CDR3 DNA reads TGTGCCAGCAGCGCCTTCAGGGACACCGGGGAGCTGTTTTTT.

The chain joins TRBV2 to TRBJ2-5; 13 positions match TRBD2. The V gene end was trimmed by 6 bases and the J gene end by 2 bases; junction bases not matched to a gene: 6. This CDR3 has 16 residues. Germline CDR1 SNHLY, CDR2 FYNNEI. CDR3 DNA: TGTGCCAGCAGACTAGCGGGAGGGCCGTCTCAAGAGACCCAGTACTTC. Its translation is CASRLAGGPSQETQYF.